These 28 T cell receptor beta chains originate from one sample sequenced in a study of T-cell reconstitution after alpha-beta-depleted transplantation in children (dated by TCRdb to 2016 to 2018). The method behind the library was PCR. Data came from an Illumina HiSeq 2500. To normalize quantification of the TCRbeta repertoire, the TCR libraries were built with molecular barcoding that relied on unique molecular identifiers. TCRdb ran its own pipeline on the public reads, namely fastp trimming at Q25 and MiXCR clone calling, and kept in-frame beta chains. Rows are unified per CDR3 protein, each entry keeping the most common DNA and genes. In this sample the table shows 200,000 to 250,000 distinct CDR3 sequences, around 7.5% of which occur a single time. The leading ten clones occupy nearly 6.5% of the sample. The treatment or condition label, as the study defines it: allogeneic hematopoietic cell transplantation with graft depleted of TCRalphabeta T cells and CD19 B cells.

Sample: PBMCs, mostly from graft donor cells, taken 180 days after TCRalphabeta/CD19-depleted stem cell transplant. The receptors were sampled from a male patient under 18 who had a stem cell transplant for acute lymphoblastic leukemia, so the T cells may come from the graft donor.

This clonotype was seen many times. The rearrangement links TRBV25-1 to TRBJ2-7; no definite D call. CDR1 is MGHDK and CDR2 is SYGVNS in the germline V gene. V was clipped by 1 base and J by 3 bases, with 10 bases between them. This CDR3 comprises 14 residues. In DNA, the CDR3 is TGTGCCAGCAGTGAATTCCGGGTCGGCTACGAGCAGTACTTC. It translates to CASSEFRVGYEQYF.

This clonotype was observed many times. The rearrangement uses TRBV27 and TRBJ2-2, with D possibly being TRBD1 (5 bases). Germline V lookup: CDR1 MNHEY, CDR2 SMNVEV (reference sequence). This CDR3 has 13 amino acids. Trimming removed 5 bases from V and 6 bases from J, with 10 bases in between. The CDR3 is CASSQGRSGELFF. CDR3 bases: TGTGCCAGCAGTCAGGGTCGGTCCGGGGAGCTGTTTTTT.

This clonotype was detected many times. The chain carries TRBV20-1 and TRBJ2-5; D may be TRBD2 (6 bases). The CDR3 covers 13 residues. CDR1 and CDR2 (germline): DFQATT, SNEGSKA (reference sequence). The ends were cut back, 6 bases at V and 0 bases at J, with 11 bases in the middle. The CDR3 reads CSAKPGDQETQYF. As DNA, the CDR3 is TGCAGTGCGAAACCGGGAGACCAAGAGACCCAGTACTTC.

This clonotype was counted many times. The V and J genes are TRBV28 and TRBJ2-5; tentatively, D is TRBD1 (5 bases). The CDR3 consists of 14 residues. Germline V gene sequence: CDR1 MDHEN, CDR2 SYDVKM. V was trimmed by 9 bases and J by 1 base, leaving 15 bases between them. The CDR3 sequence is CASLGVGFQETQYF. The DNA for the CDR3 is TGTGCCAGTCTAGGGGTTGGGTTCCAAGAGACCCAGTACTTC.

This clonotype was seen repeatedly, ten times or more. The gene calls are TRBV4-3 and TRBJ2-3; 7 bases line up with TRBD1. Germline V gene lookup returns CDR1 LGHNA and CDR2 YSLEER. The CDR3 consists of 13 residues. Unmatched junction bases numbered 5, after V lost 5 bases and J lost 6 bases. As DNA, the CDR3 is TGCGCCAGCAGCGCGACAGGGTCGGATACGCAGTATTTT. As protein: CASSATGSDTQYF.

This clonotype was observed at least ten times. This chain uses TRBV6-5 with TRBJ2-1; 9 bases are a match to TRBD1. V shed 4 bases, J shed 7 bases, and the junction held 5 bases outside the gene matches. The CDR3 covers 14 residues. CDR1 is MNHEY, CDR2 SVGAGI, per germline. CDR3 sequence reads: CASSFGDRENEQFF. In DNA, the CDR3 is TGTGCCAGCAGTTTCGGGGACAGGGAGAATGAGCAGTTCTTC.

This clonotype showed up many times. CDR3 sequence: CASSALAGVPYNEQFF. In DNA, the CDR3 is TGTGCCAGCAGCGCACTAGCGGGAGTTCCTTACAATGAGCAGTTCTTC. The genes are TRBV9 and TRBJ2-1, with 11 nucleotides matching TRBD2. The germline V gene encodes CDR1 SGDLS and CDR2 YYNGEE. The J segment lost 4 bases and the V segment lost 3 bases, leaving 6 bases of the junction unmatched. The CDR3 sequence is 16 residues long.

This clonotype was detected many times. The genes are TRBV5-5 and TRBJ1-2, with TRBD1 as a possible D gene (5 bases). The V end was cut by 3 bases, the J end by 2 bases, with 11 bases between. The length of the CDR3 is 14 residues. CDR1 SGHKS and CDR2 YYEKEE come from the germline V gene (reference sequence). CDR3 region: CASSSAGTNYGYTF. CDR3 sequence (DNA): TGTGCCAGCAGCTCGGCAGGGACGAACTATGGCTACACCTTC. Filled out from reference TRBV5-5 and TRBJ1-2, the complete variable domain reads DAGVTQSPTHLIKTRGQQVTLRCSPISGHKSVSWYQQVLGQGPQFIFQYYEKEERGRGNFPDRFSARQFPNYSSELNVNALLLGDSALYLCASSSAGTNYGYTFGSGTRLTVV.

There are many counts of this clonotype. The V and J genes are TRBV5-1 and TRBJ2-7; TRBD1 agrees at 9 bases. Germline CDR1 and CDR2: SGHRS and YFSETQ. The CDR3 sequence is 13 residues long. V shed 4 bases, J shed 3 bases, and the junction held 2 bases outside the gene matches. The CDR3 nucleotides read TGCGCCAGCAGCGCGGGACAGGGCTACGAGCAGTACTTC. It translates to CASSAGQGYEQYF.

This clonotype was found many times. Compared with germline, one end of the junction differs, possibly owing to a read error. The chain employs TRBV28 and TRBJ2-2; 7 bases align to TRBD2. The CDR3 is 14 amino acids. CDR1 is MDHEN, CDR2 SYDVKM, per germline. CDR3 amino acids: CASSLGLVLGDLFF. The CDR3 nucleotides are TGTGCCAGCAGTTTAGGACTAGTCCTCGGGGACCTGTTTTTT. The whole variable domain, remainder taken from reference TRBV28 and TRBJ2-2, is DVKVTQSSRYLVKRTGEKVFLECVQDMDHENMFWYRQDPGLGLRLIYFSYDVKMKEKGDIPEGYSVSREKKERFSLILESASTNQTSMYLCASSLGLVLGDLFFGEGSRLTVL.

Concerning this clonotype: Given a much more abundant clone one base away, this may be a read error. The chain recombines TRBV9 with TRBJ2-5; the D gene could be TRBD1 or TRBD2 (5 bases each). Germline CDR1 SGDLS, CDR2 YYNGEE. This CDR3 has 17 residues. CDR3 sequence reads: CPSSVGGRDGLRETQYF. CDR3 in DNA: TGTCCCAGCAGCGTTGGCGGACGGGACGGCCTTAGGGAGACCCAGTACTTC.

There are many counts of this clonotype. V usage is TRBV5-1 and J usage is TRBJ2-7, with no clear D. This CDR3 has 13 amino acids. V was clipped by 1 base and J by 6 bases, with 11 bases between them. The germline CDR1 and CDR2 sequences are SGHRS and YFSETQ. CDR3 amino acids: CASSLSPSGEQYF. CDR3 bases: TGCGCCAGCAGCTTGTCTCCTTCTGGCGAGCAGTACTTC.

The table lists this clonotype with many counts. This chain connects TRBV4-3 to TRBJ1-1; TRBD1 aligns across 9 bases. Germline V gene data show CDR1 as LGHNA and CDR2 as YSLEER. The CDR3 is 16 residues long. With V trimmed by 2 bases and J by 6 bases, 10 bases remained unmatched. CDR3 region: CASSQLPGQGVAEAFF. The CDR3 bases are TGCGCCAGCAGCCAACTCCCGGGACAGGGAGTCGCTGAAGCTTTCTTT.

This clonotype was found many times. The DNA for the CDR3 is TGTGCCAGCAGTTACGAGCGGGGCTCCTACGAGCAGTACTTC. It is translated as CASSYERGSYEQYF. V is TRBV6-5 and J is TRBJ2-7; 7 nucleotides align to TRBD2. CDR1 MNHEY and CDR2 SVGAGI come from the germline V gene. The CDR3 consists of 14 residues. V lost 2 bases and J lost 0; bases outside the gene matches: 1.

This clonotype was observed many times. The chain carries TRBV7-3 and TRBJ2-7, with 7 bases identical to TRBD1. CDR3 length: 13 amino acids. CDR1 and CDR2 (germline): SGHTA, FQGTGA. J was trimmed by 4 bases and V by 1 base; bases with no gene match: 1. CDR3 DNA sequence: TGTGCCAGCAGCTTAATCAGGGGGTACGAGCAGTACTTC. Translation gives CASSLIRGYEQYF. Based on the CDR3 plus reference TRBV7-3 and TRBJ2-7, the full variable domain is GAGVSQTPSNKVTEKGKYVELRCDPISGHTALYWYRQSLGQGPEFLIYFQGTGAADDSGLPNDRFFAVRPEGSVSTLKIQRTERGDSAVYLCASSLIRGYEQYFGPGTRLTVT.

This clonotype was seen more than once but under ten times. The V call is TRBV29-1, the J call TRBJ2-1; the D is unclear. CDR1 and CDR2 (germline): SQVTM, ANQGSEA. The germline V and J ends were trimmed by 4 bases and 3 bases, with 16 bases remaining between them. CDR3 length: 15 amino acids. The CDR3 DNA reads as TGCAGCGTTGCGGTATTCGGCCGCCTCTACAATGAGCAGTTCTTC. This codes for CSVAVFGRLYNEQFF.

This clonotype occurred many times. The rearrangement uses TRBV5-1 and TRBJ2-5; D perhaps matches TRBD1 (6 bases). V was trimmed by 4 bases and J by 1 base, leaving 17 bases between them. The CDR3 is made up of 16 amino acids. CDR1 and CDR2 from the germline V gene are SGHRS and YFSETQ. In DNA, the CDR3 is TGCGCCAGCAGCCAGGGGCCAGCAAGAATCCAAGAGACCCAGTACTTC. Translating gives CASSQGPARIQETQYF.

Many counts were recorded for this clonotype. The J gene is TRBJ2-2, the V gene TRBV2; TRBD2 matches at 8 bases. With 6 bases clipped from V and 5 bases from J, the junction kept 11 bases outside the gene matches. CDR3 length equals 16 residues. CDR1 is SNHLY and CDR2 is FYNNEI in the germline V gene. The chain's CDR3 is CASSPGTSGGTGELFF. CDR3 DNA sequence: TGTGCCAGCAGCCCCGGCACTAGCGGTGGGACCGGGGAGCTGTTTTTT.

This clonotype has a count of ten or more. The rearrangement links TRBV12-3 or TRBV12-4 to TRBJ1-2, with no clear D. The CDR3 runs 13 residues. V was shortened by 2 bases and J by 7 bases, with 11 bases between the two germline ends. The chain's CDR3 is CASSLNPKTGYTF. In nucleotides, the CDR3 is TGTGCCAGCAGTTTAAACCCCAAGACTGGCTACACCTTC.

In its sample, this clonotype was seen many times. The rearrangement joins TRBV5-1 to TRBJ1-1, with a possible D match to TRBD1 (5 bases). The CDR3 contains 14 residues. Looked up from germline, CDR1 is SGHRS and CDR2 is YFSETQ. Between the trimmed V and J ends, which lost 0 bases and 4 bases, there was a span of 10 bases. In nucleotides, the CDR3 is TGCGCCAGCAGCTTGGGTGGGGCTGGCACTGAAGCTTTCTTT. Translating it yields CASSLGGAGTEAFF.

This clonotype has a count of ten or more. The CDR3 is CASSPWTGWSSSYNEQFF. CDR3 bases: TGTGCCAGCAGCCCCTGGACGGGATGGTCGAGCTCCTACAATGAGCAGTTCTTC. The J gene is TRBJ2-1, the V gene TRBV7-6; D might be TRBD2 (5 bases). V was cut by 5 bases and J by 0 bases, with 20 bases left in between. The CDR3 covers 18 residues. Germline values: CDR1 SGHVS, CDR2 FNYEAQ.

This clonotype was counted at least ten times. The chain couples TRBV5-5 to TRBJ2-4, with 8 bases lining up with TRBD1. CDR1 and CDR2 (germline): SGHKS, YYEKEE (reference sequence). The junction had 10 bases not matched to a gene; V was cut back by 4 bases and J by 7 bases. CDR3 length: 15 residues. The CDR3 is CASSTGRTGSNIQYF. In nucleotides, the CDR3 is TGTGCCAGCAGCACCGGGCGGACAGGGAGCAACATTCAGTACTTC. The variable domain in full, with the rest retrieved from reference TRBV5-5 and TRBJ2-4, is DAGVTQSPTHLIKTRGQQVTLRCSPISGHKSVSWYQQVLGQGPQFIFQYYEKEERGRGNFPDRFSARQFPNYSSELNVNALLLGDSALYLCASSTGRTGSNIQYFGAGTRLSVL.

This clonotype was detected ten times or more. DNA for the CDR3: TGTGCCAGCAGCAGCCCGGGACAGGGAGGGGGAAACACCGGGGAGCTGTTTTTT. This sequence encodes CASSSPGQGGGNTGELFF. The chain is built from TRBV7-3 and TRBJ2-2; TRBD1 aligns across 9 bases. The CDR3 totals 18 residues. Germline V lookup: CDR1 SGHTA, CDR2 FQGTGA. Unmatched junction bases numbered 12, after V lost 5 bases and J lost 2 bases.

This clonotype was seen repeatedly, ten times or more. The V call is TRBV12-3 or TRBV12-4, the J call TRBJ2-5; TRBD1 matches at 8 bases. The CDR3 extends over 16 amino acids. J gave up 2 bases and V 5 bases, and 10 bases lay outside the gene matches. The CDR3 nucleotides read TGTGCCAGCAGTCCTCGGGGCAGGGGGCGGCAAGAGACCCAGTACTTC. Its translation: CASSPRGRGRQETQYF.

This clonotype has at least ten counts. The rearrangement links TRBV20-1 to TRBJ2-5, with 11 bases matching TRBD2. The germline V gene has CDR1 DFQATT and CDR2 SNEGSKA (reference sequence). CDR3 length: 15 amino acids. The trim removed 5 bases at V and 5 bases at J, leaving 10 bases unmatched. DNA of the CDR3: TGCAGTGCTGGGTCTAGCGGGGGGCCGGTCGAGACCCAGTACTTC. Protein product: CSAGSSGGPVETQYF.

Points on this clonotype: A read error is possible here, since a much larger clone lies one base away. This chain joins TRBV7-8 and TRBJ2-1; no clear D gene. Germline V gene data show CDR1 as SGHVS and CDR2 as FQNEAQ. CDR3 length equals 14 residues. This CDR3 is CASSLVRFYNEQSF. The CDR3 DNA is TGTGCCAGCAGCTTAGTCAGGTTCTACAATGAGCAGTCCTTC.

This clonotype has a count of ten or more. The chain uses TRBV5-1 and TRBJ1-2, with D perhaps matching TRBD1 (5 bases). The V end was cut by 0 bases, the J end by 5 bases, with 17 bases between. The V gene's germline CDR1 is SGHRS and CDR2 YFSETQ. The CDR3 is made up of 16 amino acids. The DNA for the CDR3 is TGCGCCAGCAGCTTGGGATCGGCAGGGACTTCATATGGCTACACCTTC. This sequence encodes CASSLGSAGTSYGYTF.

This clonotype has at least ten counts. This chain links TRBV28 with TRBJ2-1; 10 nucleotides align to TRBD2. V lost 6 bases, J lost 4 bases, and 6 bases stayed unmatched. Germline V gene lookup returns CDR1 MDHEN and CDR2 SYDVKM. The length of the CDR3 is 15 residues. Written as DNA, the CDR3 is TGTGCCAGCAGCCTCCTAGCGGGAGAATACAATGAGCAGTTCTTC. It translates to CASSLLAGEYNEQFF.